This TCR beta chain was recorded in a study of T cell repertoires in cytomegalovirus infection. For the study at large: Public TCR beta signatures indicated both CMV infection and matching HLA type.

TCRdb independently ran MiXCR on the reads; one entry per CDR3 protein. The repertoire holds about 490,000 distinct CDR3 sequences, 16% seen once, with 20% to 30% in the top ten. Points from the study as a whole: Summed public TCR beta family frequency identified CMV carriers bearing the relevant HLA. It was HLA-C-restricted CMV-specific TCR beta clonotypes that dominated the response ex vivo.

The CDR3 sequence is 15 residues long. Germline V lookup: CDR1 MNHEY, CDR2 SMNVEV (reference sequence). The V gene lost 7 bases and the J gene lost 4 bases, with 20 bases spanning the gap. In regard to this clonotype: Its matching antigen is unknown.

The chain joins TRBV27 to TRBJ2-7; a weak D match, TRBD2 (6 bases). The clonotype originates from a human donor in good health (CMV status not recorded). Some clones in this sample may be carry-over from other donors' samples. Sequences were obtained from CD8+ T cells from PBMCs. This CDR3 reads CASNLRGREVYEQYF. CDR3 nucleotides: TGTGCCAGCAACCTGAGGGGCAGGGAGGTATACGAGCAGTACTTC.